The 13 T cell receptor beta chains below all came from one sample that was sequenced in a study of radiation and T cells in renal cell carcinoma. As for time point: blood 4 weeks post-SBRT, at nephrectomy. The sample's treatment: 15 Gy SBRT to primary tumor, nephrectomy 4 weeks later. Repertoires were generated with immunoSEQ multiplex PCR, while TCRdb's copy carries only in-frame clones and drops some. The sample holds about 86,000 clones, approximately 80% seen once. Sequencing was performed on blood, taken from a patient whose treatment included radiotherapy and nephrectomy. These receptors came from a man aged 50 to 59 with renal cell carcinoma.

The chain uses TRBV10-3 and TRBJ2-2; tentatively, D is TRBD1 (5 bases). The germline CDR1 and CDR2 sequences are ENHRY and SYGVKD. V was clipped by 0 bases and J by 1 base, with 6 bases between them. CDR3 length: 15 residues. CDR3 protein: CAISESDRNTGELFF. As DNA, the CDR3 is TGTGCCATCAGTGAGTCCGACAGGAACACCGGGGAGCTGTTTTTT.

The chain couples TRBV27 to TRBJ1-4; 11 nucleotides agree with TRBD1. This CDR3 has 17 amino acids. The germline gives CDR1 MNHEY, CDR2 SMNVEV (reference sequence). V lost 6 bases, J lost 7 bases, and 13 bases stayed unmatched. The CDR3 region has the DNA TGTGCCAGCAGAATCTCCGGACAGGGGGCGGTAGCTGAAAAACTGTTTTTT. It yields the protein CASRISGQGAVAEKLFF.

This chain joins TRBV2 and TRBJ1-5, with D perhaps matching TRBD1 (5 bases). V gave up 6 bases and J gave up 6 bases, with 12 bases separating them. Germline V lookup: CDR1 SNHLY, CDR2 FYNNEI. CDR3 length: 13 residues. The CDR3 sequence is CASSLGVSQPQHF. The CDR3 DNA sequence: TGTGCCAGCAGCTTAGGGGTTTCTCAGCCCCAGCATTTT.

The chain is built from TRBV10-2 and TRBJ2-3; D is possibly TRBD1 (5 bases). CDR3 length: 14 residues. Looked up from germline, CDR1 is WSHSY and CDR2 is SAAADI. Trimming removed 7 bases at V and 2 bases at J, with 13 bases between. The chain's CDR3 is CASNLRGYTDTQYF. The DNA of the CDR3 is TGCGCCAGCAATTTAAGGGGATACACAGATACGCAGTATTTT.

This chain uses TRBV29-1 with TRBJ2-7; 9 nucleotides align to TRBD2. The CDR3 totals 14 residues. CDR1 and CDR2 (germline): SQVTM, ANQGSEA. J was trimmed by 6 bases and V by 4 bases; bases with no gene match: 10. CDR3 DNA: TGCAGCGTTGCCCCCGGGACTAGCTTCAGCGAGCAGTACTTC. It codes for CSVAPGTSFSEQYF.

The V call is TRBV5-4, the J call TRBJ2-2; 8 bases are shared with TRBD1. CDR1 SGHNT and CDR2 YYREEE come from the germline V gene (reference sequence). CDR3 size: 17 residues. Trimming cost V 1 base and J 4 bases; bases outside gene matches: 9. The CDR3 reads CASSLIGKQGVTGELFF. The CDR3 coding sequence is TGTGCCAGCAGCTTGATCGGTAAACAGGGGGTCACCGGGGAGCTGTTTTTT.

The chain recombines TRBV7-9 with TRBJ2-7; 12 positions match TRBD2. V lost 6 bases, J lost 4 bases, and 4 bases stayed unmatched. Looked up from germline, CDR1 is SEHNR and CDR2 is FQNEAQ (reference sequence). The CDR3 has 14 residues. The CDR3 bases are TGTGCCAGCAGACCAGGACTAGCGGGATACGAGCAGTACTTC. This encodes CASRPGLAGYEQYF.

The chain uses TRBV6-1 and TRBJ1-5; D uncertain. The V gene's germline CDR1 is MNHNS and CDR2 SASEGT. V lost 4 bases and J lost 6, with 10 bases in between. The CDR3 length is 13 residues. Here the CDR3 DNA reads TGTGCCAGCAGTGTGGGCAGGCCTCAGCCCCAGCATTTT. Its protein is CASSVGRPQPQHF.

The genes are TRBV6-4 and TRBJ1-1; D perhaps matches TRBD1 (5 bases). The CDR3 runs 15 residues. The germline V gene has CDR1 MRHNA and CDR2 SNTAGT. Trimming removed 6 bases from V and 5 bases from J, with 19 bases in between. The CDR3 region has the DNA TGTGCCAGCAGCCCCGTCGACGGGGCTCGGACTGAAGCTTTCTTT. It translates to CASSPVDGARTEAFF.

The rearrangement links TRBV2 to TRBJ2-7, with 7 positions matching TRBD2. Per the germline V gene, CDR1 is SNHLY and CDR2 is FYNNEI. The CDR3 contains 16 residues. Trimming removed 4 bases from V and 3 bases from J; junction bases left unmatched: 12. For the CDR3, the DNA is TGTGCCAGCAGTGCGGGACTATCAAACCGGGACTACGAGCAGTACTTC. Its protein product is CASSAGLSNRDYEQYF.

The chain combines TRBV10-3 with TRBJ2-5; D perhaps matches TRBD2 (6 bases). The CDR3 spans 13 residues. The V and J ends lost 2 bases and 4 bases respectively, with 8 bases between them. The germline gives CDR1 ENHRY, CDR2 SYGVKD. This CDR3 reads CAISEAGLETQYF. The CDR3 nucleotides are TGTGCCATCAGTGAGGCGGGGTTAGAGACCCAGTACTTC.

The genes are TRBV6-6 and TRBJ1-2, with no clear D. Per the germline V gene, CDR1 is MNHNY and CDR2 is SVGAGI (reference sequence). V gave up 4 bases and J gave up 2 bases, with 14 bases separating them. The CDR3 consists of 15 residues. CDR3 sequence reads: CASSSDPTRNYGYTF. The CDR3 DNA reads TGTGCCAGCAGTTCCGATCCGACAAGAAACTATGGCTACACCTTC.

This chain links TRBV30 with TRBJ2-2, with D unclear. The ends were cut back, 0 bases at V and 4 bases at J, with 6 bases in the middle. CDR3 length equals 13 residues. Germline V gene sequence: CDR1 GTSNPN, CDR2 SVGIG (reference sequence). CDR3 DNA: TGTGCCTGGAGTGTACGGGTCACCGGGGAGCTGTTTTTT. Protein product: CAWSVRVTGELFF.